This TCR beta chain emerged from a study of human T cells and chemical hapten exposure listed by TCRdb under 2021. At the level of the whole study: For sensitization, 2% DPC in acetone was applied to an approximately 2 cm by approximately 2 cm area of upper inner arm skin. Blood samples were taken from patients before sensitization (week 0) and at 2, 6 and about 24 weeks after DPC sensitization. The libraries were sequenced as a pool, and the TCR yield per sample differed mostly because of small variations in library volumes within the pool. The mostly female patient cohort included alopecia areata with under or over 50% scalp involvement, alopecia totalis and alopecia universalis. Throughout the approximately 26-week study period, patients were also given weekly therapeutic DPC doses on the scalp. Patch testing was done on the upper back using Finn chambers containing 0.01% DPC, and results were scored after 6 days according to International Contact Dermatitis Research Group standards. Each blood RNA sample was used to sequence both TCR alpha and TCR beta chains. The study tracked peripheral blood TCR repertoire changes in vivo during primary and secondary sensitization to the hapten diphenylcyclopropenone (DPC) in alopecia patients. For TCR sequencing, blood came from about 29 alopecia patients at anywhere from one to four time points (pre-sensitization, 2, 6 and 24 weeks).

Broader findings and caveats from the paper: Significantly more large CDR3 similarity clusters were formed by expanded TCRs than by pre-sensitization or healthy control sets, consistent with antigen-driven responses. DPC sensitization did not change how many TCRs were above 1 in 1000 frequency, and no evidence was found of alterations in global repertoire structure. The number of PT1 expanded TCRs positively correlated with patch test score, significant at thresholds 8, 16 and 32 but not 4. Repeated subsampling changed both the strength of the expansion versus patch-test correlation and the threshold at which that correlation became significant. Because every patient had alopecia, a presumed autoimmune disease, the patients' immune response might differ from that of healthy individuals.

Library preparation used RACE. Sequencing instrument: NextSeq 500. Library preparation attached unique molecular identifiers to individual cDNA molecules for quantitative, reproducible TCR counting. Per the authors' processing: Samples had a median of approximately 96,000 TCRs, with a range from about 23,224 to 750,000. V, J and CDR3 annotation of the TCR reads was carried out using the Decombinator software suite. To make PS versus PT1 abundance plots, every sample was subsampled to the same number of TCRs (28,000). Expanded TCRs were defined as absent before sensitization and observed at least eight times at the 2-week time point. Using fastp trimming at Q25 and MiXCR clonotype assembly, TCRdb reanalyzed the public sequencing data and kept in-frame beta chains. Every distinct CDR3 protein forms one entry, paired with its most common genes and DNA. The V and J calls were not made by the authors but by TCRdb's processing. In all, the sample holds about 30,000 distinct CDR3 sequences, and 10% of those were seen once. 25% to 35% of the sample goes to the ten largest clones.

The time point label corresponds to: pre-sensitization, week 0. The sample's treatment or condition, from its label and the paper: therapeutic diphenylcyclopropenone sensitization with weekly scalp DPC. Total RNA was isolated from unfractionated whole blood collected in Tempus Blood RNA tubes. Blood at each patch-test visit was drawn before the patch test was applied. Eligible patients were aged 18 to 70, diagnosed with alopecia, deemed suitable for DPC therapy, and excluded if pregnant. This clonotype was seen at least ten times. The clone's antigen remains unknown. Per-base qualities were not stored, and no clone one base away is much larger. Sequences SGDLS (CDR1) and YYNGEE (CDR2) are obtained from the germline V gene. The CDR3 measures 13 amino acids from cysteine to phenylalanine. The only DNA kept is the CDR3, 39 bases in frame from the first base. Trimming takes 4 bases from V and 4 bases from J, and the germline ends sit 11 bases apart.

Sequences were derived from whole blood, sampled in connection with sensitization to the hapten diphenylcyclopropenone (DPC). The TCR was taken from a middle-aged man with alopecia areata. Some clones in this sample may be carry-over from other donors' samples. The chain joins TRBV9 to TRBJ2-5; the D region may be TRBD1 or TRBD2, each matching 5 bases equally. The CDR3 in this case is CASSLAGLETQYF. The nucleotide sequence is TGTGCCAGCAGCCTAGCAGGGCTAGAGACCCAGTACTTC.